Listed below are T cell receptor beta chains from one sample, sequenced in a study of blood T cell repertoires in COVID-19. Repertoires were generated with immunoSEQ multiplex PCR, while TCRdb's copy carries only in-frame clones and drops some. The data hold under 100,000 clones, with about 85% observed a single time. The sample was peripheral blood. The receptors were gathered from a man at least 80 years old with active or convalescent COVID-19. The CDR3 runs from the conserved cysteine through the conserved F or W. A D gene is named only where the DNA matches it firmly. Size is stated for part of the rows, as once, few or many counts, or as a class when the clone is expanded.

CASSYSAGTPSYEQYF | NA | few | TRBV6-2/TRBV6-3 | 16 | TRBJ2-7
CASSSGDRDEQFF | TRBD2 | NA | TRBV5-1 | 13 | TRBJ2-1
CASSYSGAGPGSVLFF | NA | NA | TRBV6-6 | 16 | TRBJ2-2
CASPTSGGAHFEETQYF | TRBD2 | NA | TRBV19 | 17 | TRBJ2-5
CASSLAGGVDHEQFF | TRBD2 | NA | TRBV4-1 | 15 | TRBJ2-1
CASSSTTNHEQYF | NA | NA | TRBV5-6 | 13 | TRBJ2-7
CAISESIGQPGSNQPQHF | NA | NA | TRBV10-3 | 18 | TRBJ1-5
CATSLHRDSGANVLTF | NA | few | TRBV15 | 16 | TRBJ2-6
CASRGGGGLAYEQYF | TRBD2 | once | TRBV27 | 15 | TRBJ2-7
CAIRGTGATNEKLFF | NA | NA | TRBV28 | 15 | TRBJ1-4
CASTAEWNYGYTF | NA | once | TRBV19 | 13 | TRBJ1-2
CASSLVGLEQYF | NA | NA | TRBV7-2 | 12 | TRBJ2-7
CASSPGQDGGQPQHF | TRBD1 | many | TRBV18 | 15 | TRBJ1-5
CASSLKDRDNSPLHF | TRBD1 | NA | TRBV5-1 | 15 | TRBJ1-6
CASSRDRDEKLFF | TRBD1 | NA | TRBV27 | 13 | TRBJ1-4
CASSLQGAGVYEQYF | TRBD1 | NA | TRBV6-5 | 15 | TRBJ2-7
CASSPTGGTDTQYF | NA | NA | TRBV7-3 | 14 | TRBJ2-3
CASRLLNQPQHF | NA | NA | TRBV28 | 12 | TRBJ1-5
CASSWRGLNTEAFF | NA | NA | TRBV27 | 14 | TRBJ1-1
CASSSRGGELFF | NA | few | TRBV6-4 | 12 | TRBJ2-2
CASSPQGTGAYNSPLHF | TRBD1 | NA | TRBV5-6 | 17 | TRBJ1-6
CASSSTMGGTLGTEAFF | NA | NA | TRBV5-6 | 17 | TRBJ1-1
CASSWDSSLYGYTF | TRBD1 | NA | TRBV19 | 14 | TRBJ1-2
CASSLGRARDGYTF | NA | NA | TRBV5-4 | 14 | TRBJ1-2
CASSLGEGGEQFF | NA | NA | TRBV7-9 | 13 | TRBJ2-1
CASSLRQGPSYEQYF | TRBD1 | few | TRBV7-3 | 15 | TRBJ2-7
CASSSKTNAQGEEFF | TRBD1 | NA | TRBV6-5 | 15 | TRBJ2-1
CASSDGQGQETQYF | TRBD1 | NA | TRBV5-5 | 14 | TRBJ2-5
CASSLSTGGLNTEAFF | TRBD1 | NA | TRBV5-1 | 16 | TRBJ1-1
CASSQEGTVSAEQFF | TRBD1 | NA | TRBV4-2 | 15 | TRBJ2-1